These 2 T cell receptor beta chains share one sample of origin, sequenced in a study of cytomegalovirus exposure and HLA in healthy donors (TCRdb year 2017). Preparation of the library involved the immunoSEQ multiplex PCR assay. For the multiplex PCR, a mixture combining 60 forward primers for TCR Vbeta segments and 13 reverse primers for TCR Jbeta segments was used. TCRdb took over this immuneACCESS table, retaining in-frame rearrangements with V and J assigned. Such tables are incomplete; in checked studies, under half of the missing clones stem from an unresolved V gene, and the remainder is unexplained. The sample profile shows some 130,000 clones; around three quarters of them were found once. Of the sample, roughly 2% falls within the top ten clones. Sequencing was performed on PBMCs. The receptors come from a man between 18 and 35 years old in good health and CMV-seronegative.

This chain connects TRBV7-8 to TRBJ2-2; D is ambiguous. Germline lookup yields CDR1 SGHVS and CDR2 FQNEAQ. V lost 1 base and J lost 1, with 7 bases in between. The CDR3 is 15 residues long. The CDR3 DNA reads TGTGCCAGCAGCTTAGTTATTCTGAACACCGGGGAGCTGTTTTTT. This codes for CASSLVILNTGELFF.

J is TRBJ2-1 and V is TRBV10-1, with TRBD2 identical over 7 bases. This CDR3 has 14 residues. CDR1 is WNHNN and CDR2 is SYGVQD in the germline V gene (reference sequence). J gave up 4 bases and V 6 bases, and 6 bases lay outside the gene matches. The CDR3 region has the DNA TGCGCCAGCAGCAGCGGGATCGTGTACAATGAGCAGTTCTTC. Residues: CASSSGIVYNEQFF.